This TCR beta chain was captured in a study of T cell responses to AZD1222 COVID-19 vaccine. The CDR3 is 17 residues long. Germline V gives CDR1 LGHNA, CDR2 YNFKEQ. J lost 4 bases, V lost 1 base, and 12 bases had no gene match. Sequenced by immunoSEQ multiplex PCR; TCRdb stores in-frame clones only, minus some. This sample has approximately 98,000 clones, with about 86% found just once. The rearrangement joins TRBV4-2 to TRBJ1-2, with TRBD1 matching over 7 bases. Sample: peripheral blood, taken on day 0 of AZD1222 vaccination. The receptor was isolated from an adult in good health. The CDR3 region has the DNA TGTGCCAGCAGCCAAGGAAAGGGAGACAGGGCTGGCTATGGCTACACCTTC. Amino acids: CASSQGKGDRAGYGYTF.